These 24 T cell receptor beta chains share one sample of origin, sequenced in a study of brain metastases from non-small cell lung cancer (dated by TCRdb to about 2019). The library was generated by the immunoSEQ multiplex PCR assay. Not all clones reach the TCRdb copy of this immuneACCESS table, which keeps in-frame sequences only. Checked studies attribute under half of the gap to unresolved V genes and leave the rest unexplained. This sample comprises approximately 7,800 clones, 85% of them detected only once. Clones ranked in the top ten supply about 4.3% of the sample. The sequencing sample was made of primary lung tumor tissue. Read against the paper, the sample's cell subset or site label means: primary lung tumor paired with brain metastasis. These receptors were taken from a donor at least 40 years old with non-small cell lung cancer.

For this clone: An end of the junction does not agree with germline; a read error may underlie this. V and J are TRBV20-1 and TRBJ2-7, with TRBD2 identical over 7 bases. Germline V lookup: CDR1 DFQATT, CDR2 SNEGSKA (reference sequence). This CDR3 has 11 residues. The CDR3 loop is CSARGGYEQYF. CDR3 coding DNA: TGCAGTGCTAGGGGGGGGTACGAGCAATACTTC.

The CDR3 region is CSVSRDRVGYTF. The CDR3 nucleotides read TGCAGCGTGAGCCGGGACAGGGTTGGCTACACCTTC. V and J are TRBV29-1 and TRBJ1-2, with 9 bases that match TRBD1. Trimming removed 6 bases from V and 7 bases from J; junction bases left unmatched: 6. The CDR3 extends over 12 amino acids. Germline V CDR1 and CDR2: SQVTM, ANQGSEA.

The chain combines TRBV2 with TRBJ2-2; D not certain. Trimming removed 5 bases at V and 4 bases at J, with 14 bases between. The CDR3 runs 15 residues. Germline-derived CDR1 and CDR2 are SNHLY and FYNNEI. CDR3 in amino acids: CASSPRGVGTGELFF. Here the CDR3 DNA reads TGTGCCAGCAGTCCGCGAGGAGTCGGCACCGGGGAGCTGTTTTTT. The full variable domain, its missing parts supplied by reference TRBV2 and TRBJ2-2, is EPEVTQTPSHQVTQMGQEVILRCVPISNHLYFYWYRQILGQKVEFLVSFYNNEISEKSEIFDDQFSVERPDGSNFTLKIRSTKLEDSAMYFCASSPRGVGTGELFFGEGSRLTVL.

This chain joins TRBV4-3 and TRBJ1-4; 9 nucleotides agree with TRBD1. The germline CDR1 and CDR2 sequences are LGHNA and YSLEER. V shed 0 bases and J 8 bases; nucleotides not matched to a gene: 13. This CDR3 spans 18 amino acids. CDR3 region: CASSQEGVTTGGGEKLFF. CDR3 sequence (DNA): TGCGCCAGCAGCCAAGAAGGTGTTACGACAGGGGGAGGCGAAAAACTGTTTTTT.

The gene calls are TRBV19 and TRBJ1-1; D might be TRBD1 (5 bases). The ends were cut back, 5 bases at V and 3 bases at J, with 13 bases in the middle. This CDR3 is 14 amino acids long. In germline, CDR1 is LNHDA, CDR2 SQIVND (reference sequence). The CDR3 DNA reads TGTGCCAGTAGTGGCGTCGGGGGGGACACTGAAGCTTTCTTT. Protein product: CASSGVGGDTEAFF.

CDR3 region: CASAPISDTGELFF. The DNA of the CDR3 is TGCGCCAGTGCCCCGATAAGCGACACCGGGGAGCTGTTTTTT. The rearrangement uses TRBV5-1 and TRBJ2-2; D unresolved. Trimming removed 8 bases from V and 3 bases from J, with 14 bases in between. Germline V gene lookup returns CDR1 SGHRS and CDR2 YFSETQ. The CDR3 is 14 residues long.

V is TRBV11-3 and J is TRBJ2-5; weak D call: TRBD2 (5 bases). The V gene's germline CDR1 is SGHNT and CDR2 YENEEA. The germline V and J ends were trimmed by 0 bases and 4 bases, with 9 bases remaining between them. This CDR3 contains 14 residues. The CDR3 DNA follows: TGTGCCAGCAGCTTAGACCCCCGGGGAGAGACCCAGTACTTC. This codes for CASSLDPRGETQYF.

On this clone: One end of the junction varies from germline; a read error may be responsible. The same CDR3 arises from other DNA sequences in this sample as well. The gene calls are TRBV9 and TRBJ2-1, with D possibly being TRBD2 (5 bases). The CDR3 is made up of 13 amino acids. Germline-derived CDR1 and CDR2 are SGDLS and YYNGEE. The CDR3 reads CASSVSQVNEQFF. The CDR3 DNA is TGTGCCAGTAGCGTTTCTCAGGTCAATGAGCAGTTCTTC.

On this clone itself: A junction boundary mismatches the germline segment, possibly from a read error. The CDR3 here is CTSSIVRGTNQPQHF. DNA for the CDR3: TGTACCAGTAGTATAGTCAGGGGAACCAATCAGCCCCAGCATTTT. J is TRBJ1-5 and V is TRBV19, with D perhaps TRBD1 (6 bases). Germline assignment: CDR1 LNHDA and CDR2 SQIVND (reference sequence). The CDR3 runs 15 residues.

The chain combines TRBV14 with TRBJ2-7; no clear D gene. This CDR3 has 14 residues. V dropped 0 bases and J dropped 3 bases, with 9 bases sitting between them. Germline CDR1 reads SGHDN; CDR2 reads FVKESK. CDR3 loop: CASSQDVGSYEQYF. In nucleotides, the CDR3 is TGTGCCAGCAGCCAAGACGTCGGCAGCTACGAGCAGTACTTC.

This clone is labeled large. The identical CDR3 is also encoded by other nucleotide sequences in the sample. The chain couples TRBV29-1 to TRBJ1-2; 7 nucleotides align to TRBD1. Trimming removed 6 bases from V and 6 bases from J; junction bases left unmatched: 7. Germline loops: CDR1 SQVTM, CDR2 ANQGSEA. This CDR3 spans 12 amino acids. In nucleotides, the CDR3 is TGCAGCGTGAACAGGGGCGAGGATGGCTACACCTTC. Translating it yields CSVNRGEDGYTF.

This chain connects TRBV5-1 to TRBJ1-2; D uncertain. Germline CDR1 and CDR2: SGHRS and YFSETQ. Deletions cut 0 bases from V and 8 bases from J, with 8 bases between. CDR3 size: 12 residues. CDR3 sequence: CASSLDRGGYTF. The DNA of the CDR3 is TGCGCCAGCAGCTTGGACCGGGGAGGCTACACCTTC.

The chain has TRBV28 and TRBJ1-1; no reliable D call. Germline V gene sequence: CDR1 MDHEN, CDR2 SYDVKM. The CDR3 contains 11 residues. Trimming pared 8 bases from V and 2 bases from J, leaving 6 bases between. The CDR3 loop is CASCGNTEAFF. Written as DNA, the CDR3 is TGTGCCAGCTGCGGAAACACTGAAGCTTTCTTT. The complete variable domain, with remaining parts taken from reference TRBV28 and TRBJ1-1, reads DVKVTQSSRYLVKRTGEKVFLECVQDMDHENMFWYRQDPGLGLRLIYFSYDVKMKEKGDIPEGYSVSREKKERFSLILESASTNQTSMYLCASCGNTEAFFGQGTRLTVV.

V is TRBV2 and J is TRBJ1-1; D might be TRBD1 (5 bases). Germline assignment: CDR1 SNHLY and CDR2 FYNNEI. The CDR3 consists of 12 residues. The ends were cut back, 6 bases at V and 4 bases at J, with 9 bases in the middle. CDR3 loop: CASSHDSTEAFF. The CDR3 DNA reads TGTGCCAGCAGCCATGACAGCACTGAAGCTTTCTTT.

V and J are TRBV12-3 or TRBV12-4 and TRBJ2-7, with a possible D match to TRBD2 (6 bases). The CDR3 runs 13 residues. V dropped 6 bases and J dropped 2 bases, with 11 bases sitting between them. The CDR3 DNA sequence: TGTGCCAGCAGGGGGACTTTTACCTACGAGCAGTACTTC. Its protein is CASRGTFTYEQYF.

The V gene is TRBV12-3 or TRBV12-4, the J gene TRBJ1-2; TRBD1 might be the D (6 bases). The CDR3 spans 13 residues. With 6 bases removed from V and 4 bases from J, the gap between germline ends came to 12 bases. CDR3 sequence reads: CASRMGAGYGYTF. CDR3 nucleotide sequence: TGTGCCAGCAGGATGGGGGCGGGCTATGGCTACACCTTC.

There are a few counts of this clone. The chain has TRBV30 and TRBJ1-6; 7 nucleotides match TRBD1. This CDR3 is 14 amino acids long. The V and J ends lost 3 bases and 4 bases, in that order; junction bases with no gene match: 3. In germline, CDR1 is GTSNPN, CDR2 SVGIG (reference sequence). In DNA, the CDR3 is TGTGCCTGGAGCCGGGGACAGTATAATTCACCCCTCCACTTT. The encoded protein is CAWSRGQYNSPLHF.

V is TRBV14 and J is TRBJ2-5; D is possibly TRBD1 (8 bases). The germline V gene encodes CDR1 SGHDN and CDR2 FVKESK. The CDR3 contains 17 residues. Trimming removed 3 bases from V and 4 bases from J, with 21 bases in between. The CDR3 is CASSQGGTGHLTETQYF. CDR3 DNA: TGTGCCAGCAGCCAGGGAGGGACAGGACACTTAACAGAGACCCAGTACTTC. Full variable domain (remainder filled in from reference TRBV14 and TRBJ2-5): EAGVTQFPSHSVIEKGQTVTLRCDPISGHDNLYWYRRVMGKEIKFLLHFVKESKQDESGMPNNRFLAERTGGTYSTLKVQPAELEDSGVYFCASSQGGTGHLTETQYFGPGTRLLVL.

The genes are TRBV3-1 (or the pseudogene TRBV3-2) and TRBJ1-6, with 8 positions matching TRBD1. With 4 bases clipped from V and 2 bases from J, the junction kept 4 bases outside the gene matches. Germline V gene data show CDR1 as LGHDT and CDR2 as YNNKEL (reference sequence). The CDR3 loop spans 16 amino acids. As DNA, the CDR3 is TGTGCCAGCAGCCCTCGGACAGGGACCTATAATTCACCCCTCCACTTT. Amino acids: CASSPRTGTYNSPLHF.

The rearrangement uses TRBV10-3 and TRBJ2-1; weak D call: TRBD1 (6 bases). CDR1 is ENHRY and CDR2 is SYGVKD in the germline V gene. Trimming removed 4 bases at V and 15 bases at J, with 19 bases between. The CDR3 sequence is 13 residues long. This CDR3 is CAISVNREATPFF. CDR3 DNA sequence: TGTGCCATCAGTGTGAACAGGGAAGCCACGCCGTTCTTC.

The CDR3 nucleotides are TGTGCCACCAGTGATCCGGGACAAATACAAGAGACCCAGTACTTC. It translates to CATSDPGQIQETQYF. The chain recombines TRBV24-1 with TRBJ2-5; D may be TRBD1 (6 bases). The germline V gene encodes CDR1 KGHDR and CDR2 SFDVKD. The CDR3 runs to 15 residues. V was clipped by 3 bases and J by 2 bases, with 12 bases between them.

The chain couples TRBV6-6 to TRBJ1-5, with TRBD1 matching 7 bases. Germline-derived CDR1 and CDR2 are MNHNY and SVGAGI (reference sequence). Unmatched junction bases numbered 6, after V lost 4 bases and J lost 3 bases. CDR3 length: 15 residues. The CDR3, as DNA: TGTGCCAGCAGTTCAGGGGGGGGGTTCAATCAGCCCCAGCATTTT. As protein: CASSSGGGFNQPQHF.

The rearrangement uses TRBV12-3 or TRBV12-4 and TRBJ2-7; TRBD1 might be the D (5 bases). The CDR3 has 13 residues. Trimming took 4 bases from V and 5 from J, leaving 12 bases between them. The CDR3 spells CASSWKGRDEQYF. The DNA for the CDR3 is TGTGCCAGCAGTTGGAAAGGCAGGGACGAGCAGTACTTC.

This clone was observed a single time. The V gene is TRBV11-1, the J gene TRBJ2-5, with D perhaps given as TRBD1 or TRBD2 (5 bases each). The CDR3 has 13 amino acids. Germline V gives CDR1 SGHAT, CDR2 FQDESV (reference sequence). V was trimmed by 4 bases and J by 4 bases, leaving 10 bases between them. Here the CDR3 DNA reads TGTGCCAGCAGCTCCGAGGGGCGAGAGACCCAGTACTTC. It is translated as CASSSEGRETQYF.